These T cell receptor beta chains were read from a single sample in a study of blood T cells in healthy people across ages. TCRdb re-called the 5' RACE reads with MiXCR, one entry per CDR3 protein. Altogether 1.5 million to 2 million distinct CDR3 sequences are present, 49% being singletons, with the ten largest covering roughly 2%. Sequences were obtained from blood. The receptor source for this set is a woman aged 40-49 years in good health. The CDR3 runs from the conserved cysteine through the conserved F or W. The D gene is left open where the match is weak. Clone size is shown for a subset of rows, as once, few, many or a class of expanded clone.

D	V	J	size	CDR3	DNA
TRBD1	TRBV4-3	TRBJ1-2	few	CASSRRTGLTDGYTF	TGCGCCAGCAGCCGGAGGACAGGGTTAACGGATGGCTACACCTTC
TRBD1	TRBV7-9	TRBJ2-5	NA	CASTPGDRGAQATQYF	TGTGCCAGCACCCCTGGAGACAGGGGCGCACAGGCGACCCAGTACTTC
NA	TRBV5-1	TRBJ1-1	few	CASSLVPENTEAFF	TGCGCCAGCAGCTTGGTACCGGAAAACACTGAAGCTTTCTTT
NA	TRBV9	TRBJ2-5	NA	CASSLRATGGTTETQYF	TGTGCCAGCAGCCTGAGAGCGACAGGCGGTACAACGGAGACCCAGTACTTC
TRBD1	TRBV7-9	TRBJ1-5	NA	CASSLVGTGGFGNQPQHF	TGTGCCAGCAGCTTAGTGGGGACAGGGGGCTTCGGCAATCAGCCCCAGCATTTT
NA	TRBV6-1	TRBJ2-5	NA	CASRVEAGRETQYF	TGTGCCAGCAGGGTGGAGGCAGGAAGAGAGACCCAGTACTTC
TRBD1	TRBV28	TRBJ2-3	NA	CASSFSPGQGASDTQYF	TGTGCCAGCAGTTTCTCCCCCGGACAGGGGGCGTCAGATACGCAGTATTTT
NA	TRBV5-5	TRBJ1-2	NA	CASSLDPGSGYGYTF	TGTGCCAGCAGCTTGGATCCGGGAAGTGGCTATGGCTACACCTTC
TRBD1	TRBV5-6	TRBJ1-1	NA	CAVGQGLNTEAFF	TGTGCCGTTGGACAGGGATTGAACACTGAAGCTTTCTTT
NA	TRBV11-3	TRBJ2-3	NA	CANSLTGATQYF	TGTGCCAACAGCTTAACAGGAGCTACGCAGTATTTT
NA	TRBV2	TRBJ1-4	once	CASSPTGLPNEKLFF	TGTGCCAGCAGTCCGACAGGACTGCCTAATGAAAAACTGTTTTTT
NA	TRBV20-1	TRBJ2-6	NA	CSARPLANVLTF	TGCAGTGCTAGGCCGCTGGCCAACGTCCTGACTTTC
NA	TRBV4-2	TRBJ2-7	few	CASSHQVGVGDIYEQYF	TGTGCCAGCAGCCACCAGGTCGGGGTGGGGGATATTTACGAGCAGTACTTC
TRBD1	TRBV20-1	TRBJ2-1	few	CSAKTGGQQFF	TGCAGTGCTAAAACAGGGGGACAGCAGTTCTTC
NA	TRBV4-2	TRBJ1-4	NA	CASRSLEVTLLNGTNEKLFF	TGTGCCAGCAGGTCACTGGAGGTGACACTCCTAAATGGAACTAATGAAAAACTGTTTTTT
TRBD2	TRBV9	TRBJ2-3	NA	CASSVGGGAGGSTDTQYF	TGTGCCAGCAGCGTAGGCGGGGGGGCAGGTGGGAGCACAGATACGCAGTATTTT
NA	TRBV5-1	TRBJ2-7	few	CASSLGTPPYEQYF	TGCGCCAGCAGCCTCGGGACACCACCCTACGAGCAGTACTTC
TRBD2	TRBV7-8	TRBJ2-7	NA	CASSFPRTSGSPETSYEQYF	TGTGCCAGCAGCTTTCCCCGGACTAGCGGCTCACCAGAGACCTCCTACGAGCAGTACTTC
NA	TRBV24-1	TRBJ2-6	NA	CATSDSRGCPGANVLTF	TGTGCCACCAGTGATTCCAGGGGTTGCCCTGGGGCCAACGTCCTGACTTTC
NA	TRBV7-9	TRBJ1-2	NA	CASSSVSENYGYTF	TGTGCCAGCAGCTCCGTCTCAGAAAACTATGGCTACACCTTC
NA	TRBV7-3	TRBJ2-6	NA	CASSWGYSGANVLTF	TGTGCCAGCAGCTGGGGATACTCTGGGGCCAACGTCCTGACTTTC
NA	TRBV20-1	TRBJ2-3	NA	CSARLDTSTDTQYF	TGCAGTGCCCGACTCGATACTAGCACAGATACGCAGTATTTT
TRBD2	TRBV7-2	TRBJ2-7	NA	CASSPDSGGPGEQYF	TGTGCCAGCAGCCCCGATAGCGGGGGCCCTGGGGAGCAGTACTTC
NA	TRBV28	TRBJ1-2	few	CASSLVSRTGNGYTF	TGTGCCAGCAGTCTCGTGTCTCGAACAGGGAATGGCTACACCTTC
NA	TRBV7-2	TRBJ2-3	NA	CASSLIGWSSDMQYF	TGTGCCAGCAGCTTAATCGGTTGGTCCTCAGATATGCAGTATTTT
TRBD2	TRBV11-2	TRBJ2-7	few	CASSARLAVSYEQYF	TGTGCCAGCAGCGCTCGACTAGCGGTTTCCTACGAGCAGTACTTC
TRBD2	TRBV12-3/TRBV12-4	TRBJ2-1	many	CASSGMGSGGLNEQFF	TGTGCCAGCAGTGGAATGGGTAGCGGGGGGCTCAATGAGCAGTTCTTC
NA	TRBV7-6	TRBJ2-5	NA	CASSLSLRSQETQYF	TGTGCCAGCAGCTTGTCTCTCCGGTCCCAAGAGACCCAGTACTTC
NA	TRBV7-3	TRBJ2-6	NA	CASSSQSSSSGANVLTF	TGTGCCAGCAGCTCTCAGTCTTCTAGCTCTGGGGCCAACGTCCTGACTTTC